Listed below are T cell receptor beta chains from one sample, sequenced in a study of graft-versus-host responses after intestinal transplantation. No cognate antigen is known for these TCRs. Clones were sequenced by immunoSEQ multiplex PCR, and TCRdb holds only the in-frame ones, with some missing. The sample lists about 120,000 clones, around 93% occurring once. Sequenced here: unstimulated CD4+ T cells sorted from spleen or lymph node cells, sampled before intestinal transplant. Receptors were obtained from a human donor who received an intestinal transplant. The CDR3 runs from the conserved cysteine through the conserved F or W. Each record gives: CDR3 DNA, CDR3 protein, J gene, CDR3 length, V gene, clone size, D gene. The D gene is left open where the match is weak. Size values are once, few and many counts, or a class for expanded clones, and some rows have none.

TGTGCCACCCTCGGGGGAGGGAATGAGCAGTTCTTC | CATLGGGNEQFF | TRBJ2-1 | 12 | TRBV7-9 | NA | TRBD2
TGTGCCGGCCGGGAGGGCCGGAACACTGAAGCTTTCTTT | CAGREGRNTEAFF | TRBJ1-1 | 13 | TRBV30 | once | NA
TGCGCCAGCAGCTTGGCAGGGACCCCCTCCTACGAGCAGTACTTC | CASSLAGTPSYEQYF | TRBJ2-7 | 15 | TRBV5-1 | NA | NA
TGCGCCAGCAGCCAAGATTCCGTCAGGGGGCGGGATCAGCCCCAGCATTTT | CASSQDSVRGRDQPQHF | TRBJ1-5 | 17 | TRBV4-1 | NA | TRBD1
TGTGCCAGCTCACCGGGGGTGCCCTCTTCGGGGGGAATCGGAAACACCATATATTTT | CASSPGVPSSGGIGNTIYF | TRBJ1-3 | 19 | TRBV18 | NA | NA
TGCGCCAGCAGCTTGGGGCAGTCCAGGGTCAACGAGCAGTTCTTC | CASSLGQSRVNEQFF | TRBJ2-1 | 15 | TRBV5-1 | NA | NA
TGTGCCAGCTCCCAACGACGGACAGATAACTATGGCTACACCTTC | CASSQRRTDNYGYTF | TRBJ1-2 | 15 | TRBV18 | NA | NA
TGTGCCATCAGTGGAGGGGAGACCCAGTACTTC | CAISGGETQYF | TRBJ2-5 | 11 | TRBV10-3 | NA | NA
TGTGCCAGCAGTCCAGAGACAGGGTTCGTAGAAGCTTTCTTT | CASSPETGFVEAFF | TRBJ1-1 | 14 | TRBV27 | NA | TRBD1
TGTGCCAGCAGCCTCCTACGAACGGAACCCCAAGAGACCCAGTACTTC | CASSLLRTEPQETQYF | TRBJ2-5 | 16 | TRBV11-2 | NA | NA
TGTGCCAGCAGACCGACTTCCGGGCGGGAGGGAAACAATGAGCAGTTCTTC | CASRPTSGREGNNEQFF | TRBJ2-1 | 17 | TRBV7-9 | NA | TRBD2
TGCGCCAGCAGCTTGTTAGAACAGGGGGCGACTGGAAACACCATATATTTT | CASSLLEQGATGNTIYF | TRBJ1-3 | 17 | TRBV5-1 | NA | TRBD1
TGTGCCAGCAGTTCCTCCCGGGACGCCTATGGCTACACCTTC | CASSSSRDAYGYTF | TRBJ1-2 | 14 | TRBV27 | NA | NA
TGTGCCAGCAGTCCGGGACTAGCAAAAATAAGCTCCTACAATGAGCAGTTCTTC | CASSPGLAKISSYNEQFF | TRBJ2-1 | 18 | TRBV27 | NA | TRBD2
TGTGCCTGGACCTGGGGGGGTGGCGGGAGGGCCCAGACCCAGTACTTC | CAWTWGGGGRAQTQYF | TRBJ2-5 | 16 | TRBV30 | NA | TRBD2
TGTGCCAGCACTGACGGGACATCAAGCTCCTACGAGCAGTACTTC | CASTDGTSSSYEQYF | TRBJ2-7 | 15 | TRBV28 | NA | NA
TGTGCCAGCAGCTTCGGACTAGCGGGAGGGCCTTGGGAGCAGTACTTC | CASSFGLAGGPWEQYF | TRBJ2-7 | 16 | TRBV7-3 | NA | TRBD2
TGCGCCAGCAGCTTAAAGAAGCGGGATGAGACCCAGTACTTC | CASSLKKRDETQYF | TRBJ2-5 | 14 | TRBV5-1 | once | TRBD2
TGTGCCAGCGGACGCGGGTCGGATTTCTCCTACGAGCAGTACTTC | CASGRGSDFSYEQYF | TRBJ2-7 | 15 | TRBV5-4 | NA | NA
TGTGCCAGCAGCGGCCCCAAAGGCGCGACTGGAAAAAACATTCAGTACTTC | CASSGPKGATGKNIQYF | TRBJ2-4 | 17 | TRBV5-6 | NA | NA
TGTGCCAGCATCCGGGGGACCAACACCGGGGAGCTGTTTTTT | CASIRGTNTGELFF | TRBJ2-2 | 14 | TRBV6-1 | NA | NA
TGTGCCAGCAAGCTCAGGGGTCAGCCCCAGCATTTT | CASKLRGQPQHF | TRBJ1-5 | 12 | TRBV2 | NA | NA
TGTGCCAGCAGGTCCCCCGGGACAGCTTATGGCTACACCTTC | CASRSPGTAYGYTF | TRBJ1-2 | 14 | TRBV28 | NA | TRBD1
TGTGCCAGCAGTTATGGGGCTGGAGATTACGAGCAGTACTTC | CASSYGAGDYEQYF | TRBJ2-7 | 14 | TRBV6-5 | NA | NA
TGCGCCAGCAGCTTGGGTGACGGTAATCAGCCCCAGCATTTT | CASSLGDGNQPQHF | TRBJ1-5 | 14 | TRBV5-1 | NA | NA
TGTGCCAGTAGTTTCGTCACGGGGACCCAGTACTTC | CASSFVTGTQYF | TRBJ2-5 | 12 | TRBV19 | NA | NA
TGCGCCAGCAGCTCGACAGGGTCGGAAAAACTGTTTTTT | CASSSTGSEKLFF | TRBJ1-4 | 13 | TRBV4-1 | NA | TRBD1
TGTGCCAGCAGTTACTCGAGAGGGGGAGGGGGTGGCTACACCTTC | CASSYSRGGGGGYTF | TRBJ1-2 | 15 | TRBV6-5 | NA | NA
TGTGCCAGCTCCGTAATTCCGGGACCGAGCACAGATACGCAGTATTTT | CASSVIPGPSTDTQYF | TRBJ2-3 | 16 | TRBV18 | once | NA
TGTGCCAGCAAGGGACAGGGTAACACCGGGGAGCTGTTTTTT | CASKGQGNTGELFF | TRBJ2-2 | 14 | TRBV27 | NA | TRBD1
TGTGCCGTGTCAGACCTAACAGGGGAGGTGAGCCACCAGTACTTC | CAVSDLTGEVSHQYF | TRBJ2-5 | 15 | TRBV10-3 | NA | NA
TGTGCCAGCAGTTTGGGAGGGGGACTCTATGGCTACACCTTC | CASSLGGGLYGYTF | TRBJ1-2 | 14 | TRBV28 | NA | NA
TGTGCCAGCAGTTTCTCTGGGGCCAACGTCCTGACTTTC | CASSFSGANVLTF | TRBJ2-6 | 13 | TRBV27 | NA | NA
TGTGCCAGCAGCCCCGGGGGAGCCAAAAACATTCAGTACTTC | CASSPGGAKNIQYF | TRBJ2-4 | 14 | TRBV9 | once | NA
TGTGCCAGCAGCAGAAACCGGGACAGGGTCAACGAGCAGTACTTC | CASSRNRDRVNEQYF | TRBJ2-7 | 15 | TRBV6-1 | NA | TRBD1
TGTGCCAGCAGCTTTAATGGGGGGACCGGGGAGCTGTTTTTT | CASSFNGGTGELFF | TRBJ2-2 | 14 | TRBV5-8 | NA | NA
TGTGCCAGCTCACCGGTGTGGTACGAGCAGTACTTC | CASSPVWYEQYF | TRBJ2-7 | 12 | TRBV18 | NA | NA
TGTGCCACCAGCAGACCCAGGGGAAATGAGCAGTTCTTC | CATSRPRGNEQFF | TRBJ2-1 | 13 | TRBV15 | NA | NA
TGCAGCGGGACAGGGATGAACACTGAAGCTTTCTTT | CSGTGMNTEAFF | TRBJ1-1 | 12 | TRBV29-1 | NA | TRBD1
TGTGCCAGCAGCTTCGAGGGGTCCTCCTACGAGCAGTACTTC | CASSFEGSSYEQYF | TRBJ2-7 | 14 | TRBV11-2 | NA | NA